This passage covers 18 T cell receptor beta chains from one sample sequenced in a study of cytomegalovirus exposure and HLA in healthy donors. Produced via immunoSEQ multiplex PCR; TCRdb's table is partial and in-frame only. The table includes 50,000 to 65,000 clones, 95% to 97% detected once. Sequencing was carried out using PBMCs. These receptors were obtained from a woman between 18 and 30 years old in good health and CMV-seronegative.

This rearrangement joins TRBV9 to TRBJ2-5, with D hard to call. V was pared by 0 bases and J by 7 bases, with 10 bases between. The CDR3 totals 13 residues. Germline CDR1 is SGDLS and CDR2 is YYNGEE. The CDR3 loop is CASSVGTPGTQYF. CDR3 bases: TGTGCCAGCAGCGTAGGTACGCCGGGGACCCAGTACTTC.

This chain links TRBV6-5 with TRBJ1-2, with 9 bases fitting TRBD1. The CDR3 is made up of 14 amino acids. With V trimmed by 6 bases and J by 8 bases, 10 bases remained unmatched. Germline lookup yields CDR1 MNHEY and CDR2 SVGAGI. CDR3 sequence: CASRTRQGVWGYTF. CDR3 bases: TGTGCCAGCAGGACCAGACAGGGGGTGTGGGGCTACACCTTC.

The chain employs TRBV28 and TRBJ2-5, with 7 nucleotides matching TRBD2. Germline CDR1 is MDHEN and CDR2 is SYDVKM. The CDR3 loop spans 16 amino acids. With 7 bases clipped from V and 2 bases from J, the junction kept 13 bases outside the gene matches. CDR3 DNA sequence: TGTGCCAGCACCCCACCTAGGGACTACCGACAAGAGACCCAGTACTTC. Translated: CASTPPRDYRQETQYF.

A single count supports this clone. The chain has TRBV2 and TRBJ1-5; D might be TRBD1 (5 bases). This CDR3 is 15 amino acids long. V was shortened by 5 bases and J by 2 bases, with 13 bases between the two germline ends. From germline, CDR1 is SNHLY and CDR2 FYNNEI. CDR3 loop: CASSPRGGGNQPQHF. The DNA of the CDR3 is TGTGCCAGCAGTCCCCGGGGGGGAGGCAATCAGCCCCAGCATTTT.

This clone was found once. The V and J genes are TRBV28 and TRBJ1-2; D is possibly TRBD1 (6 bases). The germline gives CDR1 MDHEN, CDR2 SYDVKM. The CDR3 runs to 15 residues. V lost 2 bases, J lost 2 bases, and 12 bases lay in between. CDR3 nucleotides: TGTGCCAGCAGTTTACCCGGGACAAAAAACTATGGCTACACCTTC. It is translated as CASSLPGTKNYGYTF.

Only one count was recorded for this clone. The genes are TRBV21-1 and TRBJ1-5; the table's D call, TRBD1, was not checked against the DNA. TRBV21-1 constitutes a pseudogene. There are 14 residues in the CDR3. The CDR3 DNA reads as TGTGCCAGCAGCACCCCTGACAGGGATGGGCCCCAGCATTTT. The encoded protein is CASSTPDRDGPQHF.

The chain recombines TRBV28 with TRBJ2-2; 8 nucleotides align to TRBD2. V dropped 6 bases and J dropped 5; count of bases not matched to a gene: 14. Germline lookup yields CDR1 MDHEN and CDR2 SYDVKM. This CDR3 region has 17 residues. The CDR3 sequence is CASSPGGGRGRTGELFF. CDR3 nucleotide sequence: TGTGCCAGCAGCCCCGGGGGGGGGCGAGGTCGGACCGGGGAGCTGTTTTTT.

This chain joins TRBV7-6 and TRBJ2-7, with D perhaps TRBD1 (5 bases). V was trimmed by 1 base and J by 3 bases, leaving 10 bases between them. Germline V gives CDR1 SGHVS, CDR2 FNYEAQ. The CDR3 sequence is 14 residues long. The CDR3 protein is CASSLVGAGYEQYF. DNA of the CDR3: TGTGCCAGCAGCTTAGTTGGGGCCGGCTACGAGCAGTACTTC.

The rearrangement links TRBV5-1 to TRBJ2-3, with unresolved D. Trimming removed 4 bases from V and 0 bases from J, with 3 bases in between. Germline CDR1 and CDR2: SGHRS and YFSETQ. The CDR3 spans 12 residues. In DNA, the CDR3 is TGCGCCAGCAGCCAAAGCACAGATACGCAGTATTTT. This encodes CASSQSTDTQYF.

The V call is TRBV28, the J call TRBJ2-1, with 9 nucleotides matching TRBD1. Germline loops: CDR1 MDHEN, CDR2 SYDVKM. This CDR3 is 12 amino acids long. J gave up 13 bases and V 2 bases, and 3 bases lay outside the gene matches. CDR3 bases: TGTGCCAGCAGTTTAACAGGGGGCGGACAGTTCTTC. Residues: CASSLTGGGQFF.

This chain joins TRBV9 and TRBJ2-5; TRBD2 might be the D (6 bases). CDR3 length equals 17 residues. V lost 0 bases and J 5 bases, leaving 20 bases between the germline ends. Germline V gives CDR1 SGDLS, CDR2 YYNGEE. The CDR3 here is CASSVDPRGGMPETQYF. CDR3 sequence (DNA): TGTGCCAGCAGCGTAGACCCGCGGGGTGGAATGCCGGAGACCCAGTACTTC.

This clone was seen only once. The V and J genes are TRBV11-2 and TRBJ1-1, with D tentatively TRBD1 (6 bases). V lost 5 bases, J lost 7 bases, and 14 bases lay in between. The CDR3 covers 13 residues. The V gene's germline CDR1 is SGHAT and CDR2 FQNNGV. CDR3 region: CASSPPGQIEAFF. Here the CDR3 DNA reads TGTGCCAGCAGCCCCCCAGGACAGATTGAAGCTTTCTTT.

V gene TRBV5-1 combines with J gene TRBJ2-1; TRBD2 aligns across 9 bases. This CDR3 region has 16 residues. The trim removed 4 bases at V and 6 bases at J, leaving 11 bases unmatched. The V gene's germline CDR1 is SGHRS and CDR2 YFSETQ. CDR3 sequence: CASSPDAGGAPNEQFF. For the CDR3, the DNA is TGCGCCAGCAGCCCCGACGCGGGGGGGGCTCCCAATGAGCAGTTCTTC.

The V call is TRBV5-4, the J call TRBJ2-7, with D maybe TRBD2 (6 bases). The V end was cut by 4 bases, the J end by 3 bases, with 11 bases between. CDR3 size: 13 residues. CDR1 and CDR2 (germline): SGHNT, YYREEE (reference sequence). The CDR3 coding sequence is TGTGCCAGCAGCCCCTCCGGGAGCTACGAGCAGTACTTC. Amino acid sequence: CASSPSGSYEQYF.

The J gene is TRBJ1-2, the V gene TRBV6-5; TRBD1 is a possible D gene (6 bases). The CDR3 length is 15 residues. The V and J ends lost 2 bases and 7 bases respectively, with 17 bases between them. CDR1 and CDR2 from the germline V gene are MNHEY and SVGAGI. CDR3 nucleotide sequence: TGTGCCAGCAGTTACGGGGTCAGGGGATCCGGTGGCTACACCTTC. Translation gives CASSYGVRGSGGYTF.

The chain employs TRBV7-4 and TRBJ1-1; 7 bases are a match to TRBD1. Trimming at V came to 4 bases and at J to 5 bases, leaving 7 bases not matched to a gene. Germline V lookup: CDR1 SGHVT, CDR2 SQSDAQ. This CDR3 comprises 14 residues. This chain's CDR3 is CASSSPDRWTEAFF. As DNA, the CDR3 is TGTGCCAGCAGCTCCCCGGACAGGTGGACTGAAGCTTTCTTT.

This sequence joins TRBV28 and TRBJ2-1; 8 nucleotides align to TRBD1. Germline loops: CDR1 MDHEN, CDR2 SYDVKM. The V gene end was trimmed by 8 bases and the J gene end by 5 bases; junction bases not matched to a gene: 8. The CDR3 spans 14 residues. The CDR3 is CASGTGEGDNEQFF. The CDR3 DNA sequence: TGTGCCAGCGGGACAGGCGAGGGGGACAATGAGCAGTTCTTC.

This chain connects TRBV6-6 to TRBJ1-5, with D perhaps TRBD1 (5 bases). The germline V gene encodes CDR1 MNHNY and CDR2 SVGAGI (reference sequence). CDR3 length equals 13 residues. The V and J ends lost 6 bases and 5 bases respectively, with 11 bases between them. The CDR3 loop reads CASRPTEDQPQHF. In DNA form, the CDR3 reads TGTGCCAGCAGACCGACAGAGGATCAGCCCCAGCATTTT.